Detailed here is one T cell receptor beta chain. The time point here: persistent/refractory GD, antithyroid drugs over 5 years with positive TRAb. Making the TCR library involved RNA that had been extracted from PBMCs. These data are taken from a study of regulatory T cells in long-lasting Graves disease. With iRepertoire HTBI primers and Arm-PCR of CDR3 regions, TCR beta libraries were built. From the multiplex PCR reads, TCRdb called clonotypes with MiXCR, one entry per CDR3 protein. In the table there are 650,000 to 850,000 distinct CDR3 sequences, 30% of which are singletons. Trimming took off 2 bases at V and 0 bases at J, with 13 bases between the two ends. CDR1 is SEHNR and CDR2 is FQNEAQ in the germline V gene (reference sequence). The CDR3 is made up of 16 amino acids.

The material sequenced was peripheral blood mononuclear cells (PBMCs), taken when the disease was refractory, from a patient treated with antithyroid drugs. The TCR sequence derives from a female donor with Graves disease. The gene calls are TRBV7-9 and TRBJ1-1, with a possible D match to TRBD1 (5 bases). The CDR3 coding sequence is TGTGCCAGCAGCTTATCGGCAGGGTCCATGAACACTGAAGCTTTCTTT. Protein sequence: CASSLSAGSMNTEAFF.